This T cell receptor (beta chain) was identified in a study of blood T cell repertoires in COVID-19. The protocol was immunoSEQ multiplex PCR, while the TCRdb copy is restricted to in-frame clones and leaves out a portion. The table has some 240,000 clones, around 90% seen once. Looked up from germline, CDR1 is LGHNA and CDR2 is YNFKEQ. V lost 5 bases and J 3 bases, leaving 7 bases between the germline ends. This CDR3 has 12 amino acids. Sequencing used peripheral blood. This chain uses TRBV4-2 with TRBJ1-1; D ambiguous. The receptor was derived from an older woman with COVID-19, enrolled during active disease. The chain's CDR3 is CASSGRDTEAFF. CDR3 sequence (DNA): TGTGCCAGCAGCGGTCGGGACACTGAAGCTTTCTTT.